This T cell receptor (beta chain) was found in a study of patients and donors after allogeneic stem cell transplantation. V shed 3 bases, J shed 0 bases, and the junction held 3 bases outside the gene matches. The CDR3 is 14 amino acids. Germline values: CDR1 DFQATT, CDR2 SNEGSKA (reference sequence). This clonotype has only a few counts. One entry per CDR3 protein, called by TCRdb with MiXCR from the RT-PCR reads. The sample lists 70,000 to 100,000 distinct CDR3 sequences; around 5% were seen once. This receptor was obtained from a human donor who was either an allogeneic HSCT recipient or a stem cell or donor lymphocyte infusion donor (not recorded which). It is not recorded whose cells these are; they may come from a transplant donor. V usage is TRBV20-1 and J usage is TRBJ1-1; the match to TRBD1 covers 8 bases. Sequencing was performed on blood, either unsorted or a sorted T cell fraction (not recorded which). For the CDR3, the DNA is TGCAGTGCTAGGTGGACAGGGATGAACACTGAAGCTTTCTTT. It specifies CSARWTGMNTEAFF.